This T cell receptor beta chain was sequenced during a study of CXCR3-negative and CXCR3-positive naive CD8 T cells. Per germline, CDR1 DFQATT and CDR2 SNEGSKA (reference sequence). CDR3 length: 21 residues. Via 5' RACE with UMI labels, TRB cDNA libraries were prepared. TCRdb reprocessed the 5' RACE reads, with one entry per CDR3 protein and no DNA. The sample has roughly 100,000 distinct CDR3 sequences. The chain uses TRBV20-1 and TRBJ1-1; checking the TCRdb D call of TRBD1 is not possible without DNA. The sequence was obtained from a human donor in good health. Some clones in this sample may be carry-over from other donors' samples. Sequencing was performed on naive CXCR3- CD8+ T cells from blood. As for subset: CD45RO-CCR7+CD27+CD95- naive CD8+ T cells lacking CXCR3 (TNR3-). This chain's CDR3 is CSARDRGGDPYSSLRATEAFF.